Presented here are 23 T cell receptor beta chains from one specimen sequenced in a study of blood T cell repertoires in COVID-19. Some clones are missing from TCRdb's copy, which holds only in-frame ones; the method was immunoSEQ multiplex PCR. The table has more than 130,000 clones, just under 90% seen once. Sequencing was carried out using peripheral blood. Receptor source: a woman between 40 and 50 years old with acute or convalescent COVID-19.

This clone turned up a few times. This rearrangement joins TRBV3-1 (or the pseudogene TRBV3-2) to TRBJ1-2, with 8 bases matching TRBD1. This CDR3 is 16 amino acids long. Germline CDR1 and CDR2: LGHDT and YNNKEL (reference sequence). J gave up 4 bases and V 5 bases, and 12 bases lay outside the gene matches. The CDR3 region has the DNA TGTGCCAGCAGCAACTACCCTGACAGGGGTGGCTATGGCTACACCTTC. It specifies CASSNYPDRGGYGYTF.

This clone was seen a few times. CDR3 bases: TGCGCCAGCAGCCTCAGACAGGTTAACAATCAGCCCCAGCATTTT. Its translation is CASSLRQVNNQPQHF. This sequence joins TRBV4-1 and TRBJ1-5, with a possible D match to TRBD1 (6 bases). Germline CDR1 reads MGHRA; CDR2 reads YSYEKL. The CDR3 runs 15 residues. The V end lost 4 bases, the J end lost 3 bases, and 13 bases lay between the germline ends.

The V call is TRBV28, the J call TRBJ1-1; 10 positions match TRBD1. Trimming at V came to 5 bases and at J to 4 bases, leaving 7 bases not matched to a gene. Germline V gives CDR1 MDHEN, CDR2 SYDVKM. The CDR3 runs 15 residues. Here the CDR3 DNA reads TGTGCCAGCAGTGCTGACAGGGGGCTGGGCACTGAAGCTTTCTTT. Its protein product is CASSADRGLGTEAFF. Full variable domain (missing parts from reference TRBV28 and TRBJ1-1): DVKVTQSSRYLVKRTGEKVFLECVQDMDHENMFWYRQDPGLGLRLIYFSYDVKMKEKGDIPEGYSVSREKKERFSLILESASTNQTSMYLCASSADRGLGTEAFFGQGTRLTVV.

The V gene is TRBV6-2 or TRBV6-3, the J gene TRBJ1-1; a weak D match, TRBD1 (5 bases). This CDR3 has 16 residues. V lost 2 bases and J 5 bases, leaving 18 bases between the germline ends. Germline V lookup: CDR1 MNHEY, CDR2 SVGEGT. CDR3 region: CASSYRGTAGGTEAFF. As DNA, the CDR3 is TGTGCCAGCAGTTACCGGGGGACCGCAGGTGGAACTGAAGCTTTCTTT.

J is TRBJ2-1 and V is TRBV14, with 11 bases lining up with TRBD1. The trim removed 3 bases at V and 5 bases at J, leaving 6 bases unmatched. Germline-derived CDR1 and CDR2 are SGHDN and FVKESK. The CDR3 is 16 amino acids. The CDR3 nucleotides are TGTGCCAGCAGCCACTTACCGGGACAGGGGGACAATGAGCAGTTCTTC. This gives the protein CASSHLPGQGDNEQFF.

This sequence joins TRBV19 and TRBJ1-5, with 8 bases that match TRBD1. Per the germline V gene, CDR1 is LNHDA and CDR2 is SQIVND (reference sequence). The length of the CDR3 is 12 residues. V trimming: 9 bases; J trimming: 6 bases; junction bases outside the gene matches: 4. The CDR3 nucleotides read TGTGCCAGCCGGACAGGGCTTCAGCCCCAGCATTTT. Translation: CASRTGLQPQHF.

This sequence joins TRBV6-1 and TRBJ2-1; D possibly corresponds to TRBD2 (8 bases). The CDR3 contains 17 residues. Trimming removed 2 bases at V and 6 bases at J, with 20 bases between. Looked up from germline, CDR1 is MNHNS and CDR2 is SASEGT. Written as DNA, the CDR3 is TGTGCCAGCAGTGAAAGAGGGGGACTAGGGGGCTCCAATGAGCAGTTCTTC. Protein product: CASSERGGLGGSNEQFF.

The chain employs TRBV24-1 and TRBJ1-2; D may be TRBD1 (6 bases). CDR1 is KGHDR, CDR2 SFDVKD, per germline. Trimming removed 4 bases from V and 3 bases from J, with 11 bases in between. The CDR3 totals 14 residues. CDR3 nucleotide sequence: TGTGCCACCAGTGACCCACGGACAGACTATGGCTACACCTTC. Its protein product is CATSDPRTDYGYTF.

The V gene is TRBV27, the J gene TRBJ1-2; tentative D call: TRBD1 (6 bases). The CDR3 totals 12 residues. The ends were cut back, 7 bases at V and 4 bases at J, with 10 bases in the middle. The V gene's germline CDR1 is MNHEY and CDR2 SMNVEV (reference sequence). The CDR3 loop is CASMDSFYGYTF. Written as DNA, the CDR3 is TGTGCCAGCATGGACAGCTTCTATGGCTACACCTTC.

CDR3 region: CASSVVLSSYNEQFF. CDR3 nucleotide sequence: TGTGCCAGCAGCGTAGTGTTATCCTCCTACAATGAGCAGTTCTTC. This rearrangement joins TRBV9 to TRBJ2-1, with D unresolved. This CDR3 spans 15 amino acids. Per the germline V gene, CDR1 is SGDLS and CDR2 is YYNGEE. Trimming stripped 0 bases from V and 0 bases from J, with 7 bases between.

The gene calls are TRBV7-3 and TRBJ1-3; D uncertain. With 1 base removed from V and 0 bases from J, the gap between germline ends came to 4 bases. The germline V gene has CDR1 SGHTA and CDR2 FQGTGA. CDR3 length equals 14 residues. The CDR3 DNA follows: TGTGCCAGCAGCTTAAGCTACTCTGGAAACACCATATATTTT. This encodes CASSLSYSGNTIYF.

The V call is TRBV6-2 or TRBV6-3, the J call TRBJ2-5; 9 bases align to TRBD1. V gave up 2 bases and J gave up 2 bases; unmatched junction bases: 3. Germline-derived CDR1 and CDR2 are MNHEY and SVGEGT. The CDR3 extends over 15 amino acids. CDR3 sequence reads: CASSYRQGGQETQYF. CDR3 DNA: TGTGCCAGCAGTTACAGACAGGGGGGACAAGAGACCCAGTACTTC.

The V call is TRBV6-5, the J call TRBJ2-5; tentatively, D is TRBD1 (6 bases). The CDR3 is 11 amino acids. Trimming left V 6 bases short and J 5 bases short, with 7 bases between. Germline V lookup: CDR1 MNHEY, CDR2 SVGAGI. The CDR3 region is CASSQGETQYF. The CDR3 DNA sequence: TGTGCCAGCAGCCAGGGGGAGACCCAGTACTTC.

The chain employs TRBV4-3 and TRBJ1-2; 9 positions agree with TRBD1. Trimming at V came to 0 bases and at J to 8 bases, leaving 13 bases not matched to a gene. Germline V CDR1 and CDR2: LGHNA, YSLEER. The CDR3 is made up of 17 amino acids. In DNA, the CDR3 is TGCGCCAGCAGCCAAGAAGGACAGGGGCGCTCCTATGAAGGCTACACCTTC. Protein product: CASSQEGQGRSYEGYTF.

The CDR3 bases are TGTGCCAGCAGTCCATACGACCCGTCACAGGGGCGCTATGGCTACACCTTC. This sequence encodes CASSPYDPSQGRYGYTF. This sequence joins TRBV27 and TRBJ1-2, with 7 nucleotides matching TRBD1. In germline, CDR1 is MNHEY, CDR2 SMNVEV (reference sequence). The V gene end was trimmed by 5 bases and the J gene end by 4 bases; junction bases not matched to a gene: 16. The CDR3 has 17 amino acids.

The chain couples TRBV5-1 to TRBJ1-6, with a possible D match to TRBD1 (5 bases). V was shortened by 1 base and J by 3 bases, with 8 bases between the two germline ends. The CDR3 length is 15 residues. CDR1 and CDR2 from the germline V gene are SGHRS and YFSETQ. The CDR3 sequence: CASSLRQGYNSPLHF. The CDR3 DNA follows: TGCGCCAGCAGCTTGAGGCAGGGCTATAATTCACCCCTCCACTTT. Complete variable domain (other parts from reference TRBV5-1 and TRBJ1-6): KAGVTQTPRYLIKTRGQQVTLSCSPISGHRSVSWYQQTPGQGLQFLFEYFSETQRNKGNFPGRFSGRQFSNSRSEMNVSTLELGDSALYLCASSLRQGYNSPLHFGNGTRLTVT.

This clone came up a few times. The chain is built from TRBV18 and TRBJ2-1; 9 bases agree with TRBD1. There are 15 residues in the CDR3. V gave up 3 bases and J gave up 6 bases; unmatched junction bases: 6. In germline, CDR1 is KGHSH, CDR2 LQKENI. The CDR3 region is CASSPRGQGTNEQFF. The DNA for the CDR3 is TGTGCCAGCTCACCGAGGGGACAGGGCACCAATGAGCAGTTCTTC.

The chain joins TRBV2 to TRBJ2-2; possible D gene TRBD1, 6 bases. Trimming removed 8 bases at V and 1 base at J, with 17 bases between. Germline CDR1 and CDR2: SNHLY and FYNNEI. The CDR3 consists of 16 residues. The CDR3 sequence is CASEEWQGLNTGELFF. The CDR3 coding sequence is TGTGCCAGCGAGGAGTGGCAGGGGCTGAACACCGGGGAGCTGTTTTTT.

The table lists this clone with a count of one. The V call is TRBV5-1, the J call TRBJ1-1, with D possibly TRBD1 on 6 matching bases. V was trimmed by 0 bases and J by 0 bases, leaving 15 bases between them. Germline-derived CDR1 and CDR2 are SGHRS and YFSETQ. CDR3 size: 17 residues. The DNA for the CDR3 is TGCGCCAGCAGCTTGGAAAGGGGGTCGGGCGTGAACACTGAAGCTTTCTTT. This codes for CASSLERGSGVNTEAFF.

The genes are TRBV7-9 and TRBJ1-2; 7 positions match TRBD1. This CDR3 has 14 residues. The germline V gene encodes CDR1 SEHNR and CDR2 FQNEAQ (reference sequence). Trimming cost V 3 bases and J 8 bases; bases outside gene matches: 9. The CDR3 is CASSFEGQRGGYTF. The DNA of the CDR3 is TGTGCCAGCAGCTTCGAGGGACAGCGCGGGGGCTACACCTTC.

This clone was counted once. The rearrangement joins TRBV11-2 to TRBJ1-2; possible D gene TRBD1, 5 bases. CDR3 length: 18 residues. Germline CDR1 is SGHAT and CDR2 is FQNNGV. The germline V and J ends were trimmed by 0 bases and 0 bases, with 17 bases remaining between them. The CDR3 sequence is CASSLESWQGRPNYGYTF. The CDR3 DNA follows: TGTGCCAGCAGCTTAGAAAGTTGGCAGGGCAGGCCTAACTATGGCTACACCTTC. Supplemented by reference TRBV11-2 and TRBJ1-2, the full variable domain reads EAGVAQSPRYKIIEKRQSVAFWCNPISGHATLYWYQQILGQGPKLLIQFQNNGVVDDSQLPKDRFSAERLKGVDSTLKIQPAKLEDSAVYLCASSLESWQGRPNYGYTFGSGTRLTVV.

J is TRBJ1-2 and V is TRBV27; D not certain. CDR1 MNHEY and CDR2 SMNVEV come from the germline V gene (reference sequence). V dropped 3 bases and J dropped 8 bases, with 19 bases sitting between them. The CDR3 totals 15 residues. The CDR3 loop is CASSFGGGQRMGYTF. The CDR3 nucleotides are TGTGCCAGCAGTTTCGGTGGAGGGCAGAGGATGGGCTACACCTTC.

The chain is built from TRBV18 and TRBJ1-1; a weak D match, TRBD1 (5 bases). CDR1 KGHSH and CDR2 LQKENI come from the germline V gene. V was trimmed by 3 bases and J by 0 bases, leaving 11 bases between them. CDR3 size: 15 residues. The CDR3 is CASSPQRTLNTEAFF. For the CDR3, the DNA is TGTGCCAGCTCACCCCAACGGACACTGAACACTGAAGCTTTCTTT.